Listed below are T cell receptor beta chains from one sample, sequenced in a study of shared clonotypes between healthy human individuals. The assay was immunoSEQ multiplex PCR, and TCRdb's table has in-frame clones only and misses some. The sample has around 550,000 clones; approximately 96% are singletons. What was sequenced was naive CD8+ T cells sorted from blood. The receptors were gathered from a woman aged 25-40 years in good health. Both conserved end residues are part of each CDR3. Fields, in order: V gene, D gene, clone size, J gene, CDR3 protein, CDR3 DNA. The D gene is left open where the match is weak. Clone size appears in some rows only: once, few, many, or a class for an expanded clone.

V gene: TRBV25-1
D gene: NA
clone size: NA
J gene: TRBJ2-3
CDR3 protein: CASSEYPSDWIDTQYF
CDR3 DNA: TGTGCCAGCAGTGAATATCCCTCCGACTGGATAGATACGCAGTATTTT

V gene: TRBV5-5
D gene: NA
clone size: NA
J gene: TRBJ1-4
CDR3 protein: CASSQVWWTELFF
CDR3 DNA: TGTGCCAGCAGCCAGGTTTGGTGGACGGAACTGTTTTTT

V gene: TRBV27
D gene: TRBD1
clone size: NA
J gene: TRBJ1-5
CDR3 protein: CASSTDRGGEPQHF
CDR3 DNA: TGTGCCAGCAGTACGGACAGGGGCGGTGAGCCCCAGCATTTT

V gene: TRBV6-6
D gene: TRBD1
clone size: NA
J gene: TRBJ2-2
CDR3 protein: CASSYLQGAVTGELFF
CDR3 DNA: TGTGCCAGCAGTTACCTACAGGGGGCGGTCACCGGGGAGCTGTTTTTT

V gene: TRBV12-5
D gene: TRBD2
clone size: NA
J gene: TRBJ2-7
CDR3 protein: CASGPRGTSGKSYEQYF
CDR3 DNA: TGTGCTAGTGGTCCCCGAGGGACTAGCGGAAAATCCTACGAGCAGTACTTC

V gene: TRBV9
D gene: NA
clone size: few
J gene: TRBJ1-1
CDR3 protein: CASSVGGSTEAFF
CDR3 DNA: TGTGCCAGCAGCGTAGGGGGATCGACTGAAGCTTTCTTT

V gene: TRBV4-2
D gene: NA
clone size: NA
J gene: TRBJ2-1
CDR3 protein: CASSQEGGILYNEQFF
CDR3 DNA: TGTGCCAGCAGCCAAGAAGGCGGGATCCTCTACAATGAGCAGTTCTTC

V gene: TRBV11-2
D gene: TRBD2
clone size: NA
J gene: TRBJ2-1
CDR3 protein: CASSLDLLASIYNEQFF
CDR3 DNA: TGTGCCAGCAGCTTAGACCTACTAGCGAGTATATACAATGAGCAGTTCTTC

V gene: TRBV9
D gene: NA
clone size: NA
J gene: TRBJ1-5
CDR3 protein: CASSVAGAGQPQHF
CDR3 DNA: TGTGCCAGCAGCGTAGCCGGGGCGGGTCAGCCCCAGCATTTT

V gene: TRBV5-8
D gene: NA
clone size: NA
J gene: TRBJ2-7
CDR3 protein: CASSLGEGDEQYF
CDR3 DNA: TGTGCCAGCAGCCTCGGGGAAGGTGACGAGCAGTACTTC

V gene: TRBV5-1
D gene: NA
clone size: NA
J gene: TRBJ2-3
CDR3 protein: CASSLTLAPSTDTQYF
CDR3 DNA: TGCGCCAGCAGCTTGACGCTAGCGCCGAGCACAGATACGCAGTATTTT

V gene: TRBV27
D gene: TRBD2
clone size: NA
J gene: TRBJ2-7
CDR3 protein: CASSLSSIAGFYEQYF
CDR3 DNA: TGTGCCAGCAGTTTATCTTCTATAGCGGGATTCTACGAGCAGTACTTC

V gene: TRBV4-2
D gene: NA
clone size: NA
J gene: TRBJ2-1
CDR3 protein: CASSQDWEVSDEQFF
CDR3 DNA: TGTGCCAGCAGCCAAGATTGGGAAGTCAGCGATGAGCAGTTCTTC

V gene: TRBV28
D gene: NA
clone size: NA
J gene: TRBJ1-5
CDR3 protein: CASSSHMGGNQPQHF
CDR3 DNA: TGTGCCAGCAGTTCACATATGGGAGGCAATCAGCCCCAGCATTTT

V gene: TRBV19
D gene: NA
clone size: few
J gene: TRBJ1-1
CDR3 protein: CASSILRFTEAFF
CDR3 DNA: TGTGCCAGTAGTATCTTGAGGTTCACTGAAGCTTTCTTT